The 19 T cell receptor beta chains given below trace back to one sample, sequenced in a study of read filtering for tumor transcriptome and immune sequencing (dated by TCRdb to about 2020). Sequencing took place on an Illumina HiSeq 4000. TCR libraries were built from roughly 370 ng RNA with the Immunoverse kit, using molecular barcoded adaptors covering alpha/delta and beta/gamma chains. TCRdb reworked the public reads: Q25 trimming with fastp, MiXCR clone assembly, productive beta chains retained. Under each unique CDR3 protein, matching rows form one entry showing the most common genes and DNA. The sample table lists roughly 49,000 distinct CDR3 sequences, about a fifth of them with a count of one. The leading ten clones occupy approximately 40% of the sample. Material: a population of CD138-negative cells sorted from bone marrow. This specimen's cell subset or site label, interpreted: bone marrow mononuclear cells depleted of CD138+ plasma/myeloma cells by negative magnetic selection. The origin of the receptors is a donor aged 40 or older with multiple myeloma.

This clonotype was counted ten times or more. The chain recombines TRBV5-1 with TRBJ2-1; D gene ambiguous. The length of the CDR3 is 15 residues. The germline CDR1 and CDR2 sequences are SGHRS and YFSETQ. Trimming pared 4 bases from V and 8 bases from J, leaving 19 bases between. The CDR3 spells CASSVQAPPHDEQFF. The DNA of the CDR3 is TGCGCCAGCAGCGTGCAGGCCCCCCCGCATGATGAGCAGTTCTTC.

As concerns this clonotype: The junction differs from germline at one of its ends, possibly a read error. The chain joins TRBV4-3 to TRBJ2-4; 7 bases agree with TRBD1. The CDR3 spans 15 residues. Germline assignment: CDR1 LGHNA and CDR2 YSLEER. The DNA for the CDR3 is TGCGCCAGCAGCCAAGATGAGGGGGCTGGAAACACTCAGTACTTC. Protein product: CASSQDEGAGNTQYF.

Many counts were recorded for this clonotype. The V gene is TRBV7-2, the J gene TRBJ2-1; 12 bases are a match to TRBD2. The CDR3 spans 15 residues. Trimming took 4 bases from V and 4 from J; bases not matched to a gene: 2. Germline V gene data show CDR1 as SGHTA and CDR2 as FQGNSA. CDR3 coding DNA: TGTGCCAGCAGCTCGACTAGCGGGGGATACAATGAGCAGTTCTTC. Translated, it gives CASSSTSGGYNEQFF.

In its sample, this clonotype was seen a few times. This sequence may be a read error, since a much larger clone differs from it by one base. This chain uses TRBV28 with TRBJ2-3; D may match TRBD1 or TRBD2 (5 bases each). CDR3 size: 14 residues. Germline V gene sequence: CDR1 MDHEN, CDR2 SYDVKM. The CDR3 DNA sequence: TGTGCCAGCAGTTTAGGGGGATTGACAGATACGCTGTATTTT. It yields the protein CASSLGGLTDTLYF.

About this clonotype: The conserved closing phenylalanine or tryptophan is absent in this CDR3, likely reflecting a read error. The rearrangement joins TRBV18 to TRBJ2-5; 9 bases line up with TRBD2. Looked up from germline, CDR1 is KGHSH and CDR2 is LQKENI. V lost 2 bases, J lost 4 bases, and 11 bases stayed unmatched. The CDR3 totals 17 residues. The CDR3 spells CASSPSLAGSQGETQYS. DNA of the CDR3: TGTGCCAGCTCACCAAGCCTAGCGGGATCCCAAGGAGAGACCCAGTACTCC.

A word on this clonotype: Relative to the germline gene, one junction end is altered; a read error may explain this. The chain couples TRBV6-2 or TRBV6-3 to TRBJ2-1, with 8 bases that match TRBD2. The CDR3 loop spans 14 amino acids. Germline CDR1 and CDR2: MNHEY and SVGEGT. This CDR3 reads CASSPGTRTSEQLF. The CDR3 coding sequence is TGTGCCAGCAGTCCCGGGACTAGAACCAGTGAGCAGTTATTC.

This clonotype was observed at least ten times. The chain links TRBV7-8 to TRBJ1-4; D is unclear. V lost 5 bases to trimming and J lost 8 bases, with 15 bases between them. Germline V gene sequence: CDR1 SGHVS, CDR2 FQNEAQ. This CDR3 is built from 14 residues. CDR3 in DNA: TGTGCCAGCAGCCAGAGACGGATGGACGAAAAACTGTTTTTT. Its translation is CASSQRRMDEKLFF. The full variable domain, its missing parts supplied by reference TRBV7-8 and TRBJ1-4, is GAGVSQSPRYKVAKRGQDVALRCDPISGHVSLFWYQQALGQGPEFLTYFQNEAQLDKSGLPSDRFFAERPEGSVSTLKIQRTQQEDSAVYLCASSQRRMDEKLFFGSGTQLSVL.

On this clonotype itself: The germline gene is not matched at one end of the junction; a read error may be the cause. This sequence joins TRBV20-1 and TRBJ2-1, with 8 bases that match TRBD2. The CDR3 is made up of 15 amino acids. Germline V gene lookup returns CDR1 DFQATT and CDR2 SNEGSKA (reference sequence). The CDR3 DNA reads as TGCTGTGCTAGAGATCCCTCCGGGAGGGAGGATGAGCAGTTCTTC. This translates into CCARDPSGREDEQFF.

A note on this clonotype: A much larger clone differs by one base, so this may be a read error. The chain joins TRBV27 to TRBJ2-7; 9 bases line up with TRBD2. The CDR3 length is 18 residues. The germline V gene encodes CDR1 MNHEY and CDR2 SMNVEV (reference sequence). The CDR3 is CTSSLEPMTSGDSYEQYF. The CDR3 region has the DNA TGTACCAGCAGTTTGGAGCCTATGACTAGCGGAGACTCCTACGAGCAGTACTTC.

This clonotype came up many times. A much larger clone sits a single nucleotide away, making a read error possible. The CDR3 ends on some other residue instead of the conserved phenylalanine or tryptophan, so this is likely a read error. V gene TRBV12-5 combines with J gene TRBJ2-7; 11 nucleotides line up with TRBD2. CDR3 length: 18 residues. CDR1 and CDR2 from the germline V gene are LGHNT and FRNRAP. The V and J ends lost 0 bases and 1 base, in that order; junction bases with no gene match: 8. The DNA of the CDR3 is TGTGCTAGTGGTTTGGTCCCATTGGGACTAGCGGTATCCTACGAGCAGTACCTC. Its protein is CASGLVPLGLAVSYEQYL.

This clonotype was detected ten times or more. This sequence joins TRBV7-2 and TRBJ2-4; 9 bases agree with TRBD1. The V gene's germline CDR1 is SGHTA and CDR2 FQGNSA. The CDR3 has 14 amino acids. Unmatched junction bases numbered 7, after V lost 5 bases and J lost 8 bases. CDR3 DNA sequence: TGTGCCAGCAGCCTAACAGGGGGCAGGGACATTCAGTACTTC. Protein sequence: CASSLTGGRDIQYF.

Details on this clonotype: A much larger clone differs from this one at a single base, so this may be a read error. The J gene is TRBJ1-1, the V gene TRBV29-1; D possibly corresponds to TRBD1 (6 bases). The V gene lost 4 bases and the J gene lost 11 bases, with 14 bases spanning the gap. Germline V gives CDR1 SQVTM, CDR2 ANQGSEA. This CDR3 contains 11 residues. As DNA, the CDR3 is TGCAGCGTTGTAGCCGGGGGCGTCGCTTTCTTT. As protein: CSVVAGGVAFF.

This clonotype was observed at least ten times. The V call is TRBV7-3, the J call TRBJ2-1; D is perhaps TRBD2 (5 bases). CDR3 length: 17 residues. CDR1 and CDR2 (germline): SGHTA, FQGTGA. V dropped 1 base and J dropped 0 bases, with 13 bases sitting between them. The CDR3 region has the DNA TGTGCCAGCAGCTTAAAAGAACCGGGAACCTCCTACAATGAGCAGTTCTTC. This gives the protein CASSLKEPGTSYNEQFF.

This clonotype was seen ten or more times. J is TRBJ2-3 and V is TRBV2; D unclear. V was pared by 1 base and J by 6 bases, with 8 bases between. This CDR3 region has 13 residues. Per germline, CDR1 SNHLY and CDR2 FYNNEI. CDR3 amino acids: CASSEGRSDTQYF. CDR3 nucleotide sequence: TGTGCCAGCAGTGAAGGCCGCTCGGATACGCAGTATTTT.

This clonotype was counted at least ten times. The J gene is TRBJ2-7, the V gene TRBV7-9; 8 bases agree with TRBD2. Germline lookup yields CDR1 SEHNR and CDR2 FQNEAQ (reference sequence). The CDR3 has 16 residues. Germline trimming cut 5 bases from V and 4 bases from J; bases unmatched to any gene: 13. DNA for the CDR3: TGTGCCAGCAGCCCTCCGGTAGCGGGACTAATATACGAGCAGTACTTC. Protein sequence: CASSPPVAGLIYEQYF.

This clonotype was seen repeatedly, ten times or more. The chain combines TRBV29-1 with TRBJ2-1, with TRBD2 identical over 9 bases. From germline, CDR1 is SQVTM and CDR2 ANQGSEA. Trimming cost V 4 bases and J 9 bases; bases outside gene matches: 13. This CDR3 has 15 amino acids. The CDR3 coding sequence is TGCAGCGTTGTAACCCGTGGACTAGCGACCACTGAGCAGTTCTTC. Amino acid sequence: CSVVTRGLATTEQFF.

This clonotype occurred many times. The chain combines TRBV4-1 with TRBJ2-5; TRBD2 might be the D (6 bases). The germline V gene encodes CDR1 MGHRA and CDR2 YSYEKL. The CDR3 has 16 residues. The V and J ends lost 3 bases and 0 bases respectively, with 14 bases between them. As DNA, the CDR3 is TGCGCCAGCAGCCAGTGGGGGAGGACTAACCAAGAGACCCAGTACTTC. It is translated as CASSQWGRTNQETQYF.

A remark on this clonotype: One base away lies a much larger clone, so this may be a sequencing read error. The chain uses TRBV5-1 and TRBJ2-2, with D tentatively TRBD1 (6 bases). Per germline, CDR1 SGHRS and CDR2 YFSETQ. The CDR3 runs to 15 residues. CDR3 sequence reads: CASKRGAGASGELLF. CDR3 coding DNA: TGCGCCAGCAAAAGAGGGGCAGGGGCTTCCGGGGAGCTGCTTTTT. Supplemented by reference TRBV5-1 and TRBJ2-2, the full variable domain reads KAGVTQTPRYLIKTRGQQVTLSCSPISGHRSVSWYQQTPGQGLQFLFEYFSETQRNKGNFPGRFSGRQFSNSRSEMNVSTLELGDSALYLCASKRGAGASGELLFGEGSRLTVL.

This clonotype has ten or more counts. The J gene is TRBJ1-1, the V gene TRBV12-3 or TRBV12-4; D is unresolved. The CDR3 contains 16 residues. Trimming left V 1 base short and J 6 bases short, with 18 bases between. CDR3 coding DNA: TGTGCCAGCAGTTTAGTGGCCCAGGTTTTAGACCCTGAAGCTTTCTTT. Translation gives CASSLVAQVLDPEAFF.